The next 5 T cell receptor beta chains were all read from a single sample in a study of human T cells and chemical hapten exposure. TCRdb reanalysed the RACE reads using MiXCR and keeps one entry per CDR3 protein. Here the sample spans roughly 130,000 distinct CDR3 sequences, around 8.2% being singletons. Time point described: healthy volunteer bleed at 2 weeks. Researchers extracted total RNA from unfractionated whole blood. Sequenced input: whole blood. These receptors were taken from a male donor in good health. Some clones in this sample may be carry-over from other donors' samples.

This clonotype occurred a few times. This rearrangement joins TRBV27 to TRBJ1-2; 8 positions match TRBD1. J gave up 0 bases and V 6 bases, and 9 bases lay outside the gene matches. Germline CDR1 reads MNHEY; CDR2 reads SMNVEV (reference sequence). CDR3 length: 16 residues. The CDR3 nucleotides read TGTGCCAGCAGCCCGAGTCAGGGGGCGACTAACTATGGCTACACCTTC. It yields the protein CASSPSQGATNYGYTF.

This clonotype was recorded at least ten times. This chain links TRBV6-5 with TRBJ1-1; D is ambiguous. Looked up from germline, CDR1 is MNHEY and CDR2 is SVGAGI. V lost 6 bases to trimming and J lost 0 bases, with 11 bases between them. The CDR3 is 14 residues long. The CDR3 here is CASRATGLNTEAFF. In DNA, the CDR3 is TGTGCCAGCAGGGCGACTGGCTTGAACACTGAAGCTTTCTTT.

This clonotype has just a few counts. The V gene is TRBV3-1, the J gene TRBJ1-4; no clear D. V gave up 0 bases and J gave up 17 bases, with 13 bases separating them. The germline V gene encodes CDR1 LGHDT and CDR2 YNNKEL (reference sequence). The CDR3 totals 12 residues. CDR3 loop: CASSQEGYSIFF. The CDR3 bases are TGTGCCAGCAGCCAAGAGGGGTACAGCATATTTTTT.

In this sample, this clonotype turned up once. The V gene is TRBV12-3 or TRBV12-4, the J gene TRBJ1-5; 12 nucleotides match TRBD1. The CDR3 spans 16 residues. The ends lost 6 bases at V and 1 base at J; junction bases unmatched: 4. Written as DNA, the CDR3 is TGTGCCAGCAGGGGACAGGGGGCGCGCAGCAATCAGCCCCAGCATTTT. Translating gives CASRGQGARSNQPQHF.

In this sample, this clonotype turned up a few times. This CDR3 is CSALGLGDNEQFF. In nucleotides, the CDR3 is TGCAGTGCCTTGGGACTAGGGGACAATGAGCAGTTCTTC. The chain is built from TRBV20-1 and TRBJ2-1; 8 nucleotides agree with TRBD2. CDR1 is DFQATT and CDR2 is SNEGSKA in the germline V gene (reference sequence). The CDR3 has 13 residues. J lost 5 bases, V lost 6 bases, and 6 bases had no gene match.